The entry below gives a single T cell receptor (beta chain) sequence along with its context. The entry originates in a study of blood T cell repertoires in COVID-19. As for the study in general: Samples representing acute and convalescent COVID-19 were sourced from the United States, Italy and Spain.

Categorization into cohorts depended on clinical history that participants reported. How the authors handled the data: Estimates of nucleated cell counts were drawn from the amplification of reference gene primers. Data came from immunoSEQ multiplex PCR; TCRdb stores just in-frame clones and leaves some out. V, J and clone size were drawn from that table, and D and trimming were deduced from the DNA. The sample has approximately 270,000 clones, over 80% seen once. The sequenced sample consisted of PBMCs or T cells enriched from blood (not recorded which). The clonotype was recovered from a woman younger than 45 with acute COVID-19.

CDR3 in amino acids: CASSYSDRGHGGYTF. The CDR3 DNA sequence: TGTGCCAGCAGTTACTCGGACAGGGGGCATGGCGGCTACACCTTC. The V call is TRBV6-5, the J call TRBJ1-2; 11 positions agree with TRBD1. J lost 8 bases, V lost 0 bases, and 5 bases had no gene match. Germline V lookup: CDR1 MNHEY, CDR2 SVGAGI. The CDR3 has 15 residues.